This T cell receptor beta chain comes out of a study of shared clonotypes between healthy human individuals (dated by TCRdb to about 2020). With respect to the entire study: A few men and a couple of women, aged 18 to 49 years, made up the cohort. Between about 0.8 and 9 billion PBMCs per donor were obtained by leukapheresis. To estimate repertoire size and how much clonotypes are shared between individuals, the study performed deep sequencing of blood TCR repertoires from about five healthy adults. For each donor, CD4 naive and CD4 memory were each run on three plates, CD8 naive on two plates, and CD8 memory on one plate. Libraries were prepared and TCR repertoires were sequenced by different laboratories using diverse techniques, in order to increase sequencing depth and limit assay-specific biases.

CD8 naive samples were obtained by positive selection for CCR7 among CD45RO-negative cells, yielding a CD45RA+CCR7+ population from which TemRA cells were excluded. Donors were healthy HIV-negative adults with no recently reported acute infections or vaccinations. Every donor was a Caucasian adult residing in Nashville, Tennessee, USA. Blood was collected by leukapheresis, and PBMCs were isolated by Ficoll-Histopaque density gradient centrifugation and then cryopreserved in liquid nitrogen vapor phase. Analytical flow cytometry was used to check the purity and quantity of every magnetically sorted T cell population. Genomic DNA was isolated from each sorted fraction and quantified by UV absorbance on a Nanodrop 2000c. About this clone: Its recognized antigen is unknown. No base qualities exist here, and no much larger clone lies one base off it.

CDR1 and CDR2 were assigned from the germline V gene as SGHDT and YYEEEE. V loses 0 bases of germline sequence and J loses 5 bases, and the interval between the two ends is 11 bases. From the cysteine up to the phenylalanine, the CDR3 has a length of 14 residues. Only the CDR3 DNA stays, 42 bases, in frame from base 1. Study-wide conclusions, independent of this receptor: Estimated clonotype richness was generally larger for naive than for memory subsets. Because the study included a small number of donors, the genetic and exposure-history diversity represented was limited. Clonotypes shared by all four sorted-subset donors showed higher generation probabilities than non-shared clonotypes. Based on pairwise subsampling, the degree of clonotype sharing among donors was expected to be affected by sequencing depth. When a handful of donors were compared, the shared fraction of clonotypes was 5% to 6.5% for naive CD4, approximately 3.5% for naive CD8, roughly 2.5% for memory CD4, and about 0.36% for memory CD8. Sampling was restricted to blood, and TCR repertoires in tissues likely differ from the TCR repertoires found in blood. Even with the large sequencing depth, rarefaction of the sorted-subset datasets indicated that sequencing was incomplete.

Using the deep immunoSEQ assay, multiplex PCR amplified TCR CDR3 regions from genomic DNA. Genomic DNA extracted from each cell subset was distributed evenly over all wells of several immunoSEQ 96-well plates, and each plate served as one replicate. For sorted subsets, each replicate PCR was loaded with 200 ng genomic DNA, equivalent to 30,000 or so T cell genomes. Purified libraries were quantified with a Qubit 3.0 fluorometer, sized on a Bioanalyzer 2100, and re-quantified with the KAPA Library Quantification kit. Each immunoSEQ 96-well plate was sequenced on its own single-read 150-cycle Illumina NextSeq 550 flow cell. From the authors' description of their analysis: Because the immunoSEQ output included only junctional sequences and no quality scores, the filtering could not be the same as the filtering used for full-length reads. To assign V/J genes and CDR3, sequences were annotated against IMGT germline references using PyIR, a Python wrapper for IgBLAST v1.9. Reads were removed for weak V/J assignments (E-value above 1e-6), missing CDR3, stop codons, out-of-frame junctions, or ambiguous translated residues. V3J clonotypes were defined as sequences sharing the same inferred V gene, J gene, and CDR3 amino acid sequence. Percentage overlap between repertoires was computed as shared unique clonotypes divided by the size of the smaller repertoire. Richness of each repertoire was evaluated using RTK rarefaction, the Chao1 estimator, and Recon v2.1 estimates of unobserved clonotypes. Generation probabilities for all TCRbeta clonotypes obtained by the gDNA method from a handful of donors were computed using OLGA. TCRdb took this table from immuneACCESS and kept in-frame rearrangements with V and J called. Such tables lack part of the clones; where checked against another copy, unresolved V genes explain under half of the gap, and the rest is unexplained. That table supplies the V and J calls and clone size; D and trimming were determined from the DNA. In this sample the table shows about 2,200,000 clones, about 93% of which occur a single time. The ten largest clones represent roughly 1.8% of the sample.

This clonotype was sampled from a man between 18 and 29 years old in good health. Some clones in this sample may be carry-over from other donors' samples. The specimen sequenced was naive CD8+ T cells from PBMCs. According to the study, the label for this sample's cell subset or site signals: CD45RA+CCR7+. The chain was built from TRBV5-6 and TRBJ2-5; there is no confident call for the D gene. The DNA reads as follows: TGTGCCAGCAGCTTGGCCGGGTTTCGGGAGACCCAGTACTTC. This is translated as CASSLAGFRETQYF. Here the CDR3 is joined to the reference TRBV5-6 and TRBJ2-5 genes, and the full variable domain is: DAGVTQSPTHLIKTRGQQVTLRCSPKSGHDTVSWYQQALGQGPQFIFQYYEEEERQRGNFPDRFSGHQFPNYSSELNVNALLLGDSALYLCASSLAGFRETQYFGPGTRLLVL.